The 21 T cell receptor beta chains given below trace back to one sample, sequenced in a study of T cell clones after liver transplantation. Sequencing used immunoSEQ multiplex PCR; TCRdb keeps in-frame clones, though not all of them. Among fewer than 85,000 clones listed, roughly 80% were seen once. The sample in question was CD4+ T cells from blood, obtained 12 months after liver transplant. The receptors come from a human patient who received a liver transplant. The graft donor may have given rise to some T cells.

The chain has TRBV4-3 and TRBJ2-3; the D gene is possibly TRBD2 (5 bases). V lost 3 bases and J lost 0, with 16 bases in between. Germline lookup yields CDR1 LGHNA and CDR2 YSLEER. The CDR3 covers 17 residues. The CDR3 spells CASSQLMRAGSTDTQYF. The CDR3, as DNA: TGCGCCAGCAGCCAGTTGATGAGGGCAGGTAGCACAGATACGCAGTATTTT.

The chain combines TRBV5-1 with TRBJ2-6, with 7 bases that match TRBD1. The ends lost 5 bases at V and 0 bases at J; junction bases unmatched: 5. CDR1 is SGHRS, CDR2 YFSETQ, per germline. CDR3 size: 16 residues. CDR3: CASSRDSTSGANVLTF. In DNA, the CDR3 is TGCGCCAGCAGTAGGGACAGTACCTCTGGGGCCAACGTCCTGACTTTC.

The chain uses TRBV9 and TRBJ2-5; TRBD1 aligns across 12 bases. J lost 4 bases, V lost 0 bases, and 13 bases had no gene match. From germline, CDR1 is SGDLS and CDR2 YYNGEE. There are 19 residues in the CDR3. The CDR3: CASSVDGDRGHNRRETQYF. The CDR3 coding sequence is TGTGCCAGCAGCGTAGATGGGGACAGGGGGCATAACAGGAGAGAGACCCAGTACTTC. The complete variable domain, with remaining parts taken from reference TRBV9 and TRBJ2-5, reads DSGVTQTPKHLITATGQRVTLRCSPRSGDLSVYWYQQSLDQGLQFLIQYYNGEERAKGNILERFSAQQFPDLHSELNLSSLELGDSALYFCASSVDGDRGHNRRETQYFGPGTRLLVL.

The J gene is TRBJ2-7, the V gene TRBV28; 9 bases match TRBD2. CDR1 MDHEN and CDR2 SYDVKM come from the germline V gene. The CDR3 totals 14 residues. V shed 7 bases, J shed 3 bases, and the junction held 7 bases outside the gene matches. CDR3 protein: CASTSGRYLYEQYF. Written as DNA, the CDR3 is TGTGCCAGCACGAGCGGGAGGTACCTCTACGAGCAGTACTTC.

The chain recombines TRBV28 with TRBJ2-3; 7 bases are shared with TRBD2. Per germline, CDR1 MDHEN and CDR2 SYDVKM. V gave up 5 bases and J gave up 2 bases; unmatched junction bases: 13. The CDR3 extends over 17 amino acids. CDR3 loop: CASSILPSGASTDTQYF. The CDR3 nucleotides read TGTGCCAGCAGTATCCTGCCTAGCGGAGCTTCCACAGATACGCAGTATTTT.

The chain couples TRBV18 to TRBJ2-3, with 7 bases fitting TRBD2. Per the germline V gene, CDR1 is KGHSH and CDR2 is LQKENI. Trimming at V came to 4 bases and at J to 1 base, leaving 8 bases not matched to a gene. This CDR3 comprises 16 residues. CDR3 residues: CASSHGRGVGTDTQYF. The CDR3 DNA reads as TGTGCCAGCTCACATGGTCGGGGGGTTGGCACAGATACGCAGTATTTT.

The CDR3: CASSLRTSGRGYTDTQYF. In DNA form, the CDR3 reads TGTGCCAGCAGTTTAAGGACTAGCGGGAGGGGATACACAGATACGCAGTATTTT. The rearrangement joins TRBV27 to TRBJ2-3, with 15 nucleotides matching TRBD2. Per germline, CDR1 MNHEY and CDR2 SMNVEV (reference sequence). Trimming removed 2 bases from V and 2 bases from J; junction bases left unmatched: 5. The CDR3 length is 18 residues.

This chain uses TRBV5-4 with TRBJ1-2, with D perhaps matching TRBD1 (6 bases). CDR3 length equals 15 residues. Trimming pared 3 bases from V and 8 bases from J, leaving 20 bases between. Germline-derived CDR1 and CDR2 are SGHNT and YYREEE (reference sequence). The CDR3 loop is CASSSPRDTWRGYTF. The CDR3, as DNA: TGTGCCAGCAGCTCCCCCCGGGACACGTGGAGGGGCTACACCTTC.

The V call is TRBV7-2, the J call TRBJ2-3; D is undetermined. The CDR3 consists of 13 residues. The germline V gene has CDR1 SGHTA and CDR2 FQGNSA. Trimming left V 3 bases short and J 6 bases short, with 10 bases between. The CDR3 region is CASSLSNPDTQYF. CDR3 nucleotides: TGTGCCAGCAGCTTGTCCAACCCTGATACGCAGTATTTT.

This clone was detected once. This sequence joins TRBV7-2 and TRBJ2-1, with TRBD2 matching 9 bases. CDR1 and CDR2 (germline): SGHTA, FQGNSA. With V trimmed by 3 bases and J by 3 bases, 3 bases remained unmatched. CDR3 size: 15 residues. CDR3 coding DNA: TGTGCCAGCAGCTTGACTAGCGGCTTCTACAATGAGCAGTTCTTC. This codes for CASSLTSGFYNEQFF.

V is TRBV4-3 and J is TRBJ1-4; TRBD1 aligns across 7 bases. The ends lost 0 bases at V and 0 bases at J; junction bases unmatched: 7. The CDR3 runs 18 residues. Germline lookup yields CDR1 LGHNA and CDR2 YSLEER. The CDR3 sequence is CASSQEIRDSPTNEKLFF. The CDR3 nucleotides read TGCGCCAGCAGCCAAGAAATCCGGGACAGCCCAACTAATGAAAAACTGTTTTTT.

The CDR3 sequence: CASSLEFRETQYF. The CDR3 DNA reads as TGTGCCAGCAGCTTAGAATTCCGAGAGACCCAGTACTTC. This chain uses TRBV7-9 with TRBJ2-5, with D hard to call. Trimming removed 1 base from V and 4 bases from J, with 7 bases in between. The CDR3 extends over 13 amino acids. CDR1 is SEHNR, CDR2 FQNEAQ, per germline (reference sequence).

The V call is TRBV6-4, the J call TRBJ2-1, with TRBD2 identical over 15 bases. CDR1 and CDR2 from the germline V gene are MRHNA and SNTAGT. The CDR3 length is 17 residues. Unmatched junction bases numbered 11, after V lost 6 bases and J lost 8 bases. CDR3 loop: CASSAGLAGGPLDEQFF. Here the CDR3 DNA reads TGTGCCAGCAGCGCCGGACTAGCGGGAGGGCCTCTGGATGAGCAGTTCTTC.

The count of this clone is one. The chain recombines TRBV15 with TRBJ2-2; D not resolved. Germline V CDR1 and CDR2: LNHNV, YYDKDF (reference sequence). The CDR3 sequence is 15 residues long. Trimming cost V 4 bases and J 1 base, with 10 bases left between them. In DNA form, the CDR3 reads TGTGCCACCAGCATTGATCTGTGGAACACCGGGGAGCTGTTTTTT. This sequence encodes CATSIDLWNTGELFF.

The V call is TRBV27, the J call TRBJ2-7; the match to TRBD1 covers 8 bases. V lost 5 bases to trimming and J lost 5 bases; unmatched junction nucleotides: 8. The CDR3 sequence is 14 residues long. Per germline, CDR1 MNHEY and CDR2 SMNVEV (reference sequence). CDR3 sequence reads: CASSKGQGVNEQYF. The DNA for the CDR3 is TGTGCCAGCAGTAAAGGACAGGGTGTAAACGAGCAGTACTTC.

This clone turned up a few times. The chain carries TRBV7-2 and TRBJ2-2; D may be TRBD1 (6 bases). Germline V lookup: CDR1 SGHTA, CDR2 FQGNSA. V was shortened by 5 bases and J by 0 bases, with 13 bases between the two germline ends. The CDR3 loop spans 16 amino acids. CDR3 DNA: TGTGCCAGCAGCCGTATGACAGGAGCGAACACCGGGGAGCTGTTTTTT. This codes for CASSRMTGANTGELFF.

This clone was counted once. Here the CDR3 reads CASSLDSPYEQYF. As DNA, the CDR3 is TGTGCCAGCAGTTTAGACAGCCCCTACGAGCAGTACTTC. The chain is built from TRBV28 and TRBJ2-7; D possibly corresponds to TRBD1 (5 bases). The CDR3 is made up of 13 amino acids. Germline V gives CDR1 MDHEN, CDR2 SYDVKM. Trimming shortened V by 2 bases and J by 2 bases, and 7 bases separated the two germline ends.

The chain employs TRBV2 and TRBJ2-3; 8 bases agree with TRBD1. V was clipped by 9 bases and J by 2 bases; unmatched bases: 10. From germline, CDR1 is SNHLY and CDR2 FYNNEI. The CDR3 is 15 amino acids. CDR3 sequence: CARGTTGATTDTQYF. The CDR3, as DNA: TGTGCCAGAGGAACGACAGGGGCCACCACAGATACGCAGTATTTT.

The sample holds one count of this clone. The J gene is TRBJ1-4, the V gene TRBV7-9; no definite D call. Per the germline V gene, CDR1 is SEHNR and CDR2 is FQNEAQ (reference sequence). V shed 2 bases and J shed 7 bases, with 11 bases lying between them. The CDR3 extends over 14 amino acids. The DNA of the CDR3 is TGTGCCAGCAGCTTATCCGGCCTCGGTGAAAAACTGTTTTTT. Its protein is CASSLSGLGEKLFF.

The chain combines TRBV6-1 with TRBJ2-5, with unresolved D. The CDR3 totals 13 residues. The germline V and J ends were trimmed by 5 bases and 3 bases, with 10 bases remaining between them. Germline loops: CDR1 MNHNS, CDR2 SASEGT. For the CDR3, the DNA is TGTGCCAGCAGTAGGGCAGCAAAAGAGACCCAGTACTTC. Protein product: CASSRAAKETQYF.

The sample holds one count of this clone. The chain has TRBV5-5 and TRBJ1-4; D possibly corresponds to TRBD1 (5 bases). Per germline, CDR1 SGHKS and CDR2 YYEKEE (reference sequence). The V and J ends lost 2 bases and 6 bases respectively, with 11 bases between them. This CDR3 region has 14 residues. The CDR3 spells CASSLAGFDEKLFF. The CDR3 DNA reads TGTGCCAGCAGCTTAGCAGGGTTTGATGAAAAACTGTTTTTT.